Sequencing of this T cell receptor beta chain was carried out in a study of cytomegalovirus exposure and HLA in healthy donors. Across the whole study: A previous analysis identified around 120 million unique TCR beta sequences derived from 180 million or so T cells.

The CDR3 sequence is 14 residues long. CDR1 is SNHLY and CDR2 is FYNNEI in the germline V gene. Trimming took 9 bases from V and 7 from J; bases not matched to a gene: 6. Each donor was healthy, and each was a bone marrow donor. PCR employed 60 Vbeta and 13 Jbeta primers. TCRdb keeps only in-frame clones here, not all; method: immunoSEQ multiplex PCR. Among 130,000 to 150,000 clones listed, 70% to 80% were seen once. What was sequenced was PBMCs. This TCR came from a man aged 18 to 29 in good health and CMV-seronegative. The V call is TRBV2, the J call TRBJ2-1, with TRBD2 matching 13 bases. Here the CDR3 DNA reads TGTGCCAGTGGCGGGACTAGCGGGGCAAATGAGCAGTTCTTC. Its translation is CASGGTSGANEQFF.